What follows are 25 T cell receptor beta chains derived from one specimen sequenced in a study of CD8+ T cells in alopecia areata. Following extraction, RNA underwent reverse transcription to cDNA, which served as the sequencing template. Data came from immunoSEQ multiplex PCR; TCRdb stores just in-frame clones and leaves some out. The sample gives approximately 210,000 clones, more than 55% of which show up once; about 1.3% is in the top ten. The sample's treatment: oral pan-JAK inhibitor, 5-10 mg twice daily. The source was CD4+ T cells sorted from blood, collected at week 49, from a patient treated with tofacitinib. These receptor sequences come from a human donor with alopecia areata.

V usage is TRBV4-3 and J usage is TRBJ2-3; D remains ambiguous. V was pared by 0 bases and J by 0 bases, with 19 bases between. The CDR3 spans 19 residues. Germline-derived CDR1 and CDR2 are LGHNA and YSLEER. CDR3 bases: TGCGCCAGCAGCCAAGAATACCCTCGGTCGGAGATAAGCACAGATACGCAGTATTTT. Encoded protein: CASSQEYPRSEISTDTQYF.

DNA of the CDR3: TGTGCCAGCCCCGAAAGGGTTAACTATGGCTACACCTTC. Its protein is CASPERVNYGYTF. The chain employs TRBV7-2 and TRBJ1-2; no definite D call. CDR1 and CDR2 (germline): SGHTA, FQGNSA. V was shortened by 8 bases and J by 1 base, with 11 bases between the two germline ends. The CDR3 extends over 13 amino acids.

This clone was seen just once. V usage is TRBV6-5 and J usage is TRBJ2-3, with D possibly being TRBD1 (6 bases). In germline, CDR1 is MNHEY, CDR2 SVGAGI. Trimming removed 3 bases from V and 1 base from J, with 14 bases in between. The CDR3 has 16 residues. As DNA, the CDR3 is TGTGCCAGCAGTTATTACAGAGGGGGTGGCACAGATACGCAGTATTTT. Translating it yields CASSYYRGGGTDTQYF.

The chain recombines TRBV9 with TRBJ1-2; 9 nucleotides line up with TRBD1. CDR3 length: 14 amino acids. V lost 0 bases and J lost 5; bases outside the gene matches: 2. Germline loops: CDR1 SGDLS, CDR2 YYNGEE. The CDR3: CASSVGGTGYGYTF. For the CDR3, the DNA is TGTGCCAGCAGCGTAGGAGGGACAGGGTATGGCTACACCTTC.

This clone showed up just a few times. This sequence joins TRBV29-1 and TRBJ1-1; tentative D call: TRBD1 (5 bases). Trimming removed 5 bases from V and 1 base from J, with 14 bases in between. The CDR3 runs to 14 residues. Per the germline V gene, CDR1 is SQVTM and CDR2 is ANQGSEA. CDR3 bases: TGCAGCGTTCCCGGGACCGCGTGGAACACTGAAGCTTTCTTT. This translates into CSVPGTAWNTEAFF.

The chain is built from TRBV18 and TRBJ2-7; TRBD1 agrees at 9 bases. Trimming at V came to 6 bases and at J to 3 bases, leaving 6 bases not matched to a gene. The CDR3 loop spans 14 amino acids. CDR1 and CDR2 (germline): KGHSH, LQKENI. CDR3 sequence reads: CASSPKTGGYEQYF. The CDR3 nucleotides read TGTGCCAGCTCCCCCAAGACAGGGGGCTACGAGCAGTACTTC.

This chain connects TRBV30 to TRBJ2-5; no clear D gene. Trimming removed 0 bases from V and 1 base from J, with 6 bases in between. The CDR3 runs to 13 residues. Germline loops: CDR1 GTSNPN, CDR2 SVGIG (reference sequence). The CDR3 sequence: CAWSVRLQETQYF. As DNA, the CDR3 is TGTGCCTGGAGTGTGCGCCTCCAAGAGACCCAGTACTTC. The whole variable domain, remainder taken from reference TRBV30 and TRBJ2-5, is SQTIHQWPATLVQPVGSPLSLECTVEGTSNPNLYWYRQAAGRGLQLLFYSVGIGQISSEVPQNLSASRPQDRQFILSSKKLLLSDSGFYLCAWSVRLQETQYFGPGTRLLVL.

This clone was counted many times. J is TRBJ1-6 and V is TRBV9; D is undetermined. The germline V and J ends were trimmed by 0 bases and 5 bases, with 6 bases remaining between them. CDR1 and CDR2 (germline): SGDLS, YYNGEE. The CDR3 sequence is 14 residues long. The CDR3 DNA reads TGTGCCAGCAGCGTAGTCAGCGATAATTCACCCCTCCACTTT. It encodes CASSVVSDNSPLHF.

This clone occurred a few times. The V and J genes are TRBV7-2 and TRBJ2-1; the D gene is possibly TRBD1 (5 bases). Deletions cut 4 bases from V and 7 bases from J, with 14 bases between. Per germline, CDR1 SGHTA and CDR2 FQGNSA. CDR3 length equals 14 residues. CDR3 amino acids: CASSYDSFANEQFF. The CDR3 DNA sequence: TGTGCCAGCAGCTATGACAGTTTTGCTAATGAGCAGTTCTTC.

This chain links TRBV9 with TRBJ2-5; 8 nucleotides match TRBD2. CDR1 is SGDLS, CDR2 YYNGEE, per germline. The CDR3 sequence is 16 residues long. V lost 0 bases, J lost 5 bases, and 9 bases stayed unmatched. Here the CDR3 DNA reads TGTGCCAGCAGCGTAGAGGTTGGGCTAGCGGGCGAGACCCAGTACTTC. Protein product: CASSVEVGLAGETQYF.

Remarks on this clone: The conserved phenylalanine or tryptophan is not found at the CDR3 terminus, so this likely reflects a read error. Because the CDR3's place on the DNA is in doubt, the DNA is left out and the CDR3 is given as listed by TCRdb. The genes are TRBV2 and TRBJ2-7. Including both end residues, the CDR3 is 11 amino acids long. Germline V gives CDR1 SNHLY, CDR2 FYNNEI. CDR3 in amino acids: CASSEVVRERL.

The chain employs TRBV15 and TRBJ2-5; TRBD1 agrees at 9 bases. CDR1 and CDR2 from the germline V gene are LNHNV and YYDKDF (reference sequence). J was trimmed by 2 bases and V by 1 base; bases with no gene match: 2. CDR3 length: 15 amino acids. The CDR3 coding sequence is TGTGCCACCAGCAGAGCCGGGACAGGGCAAGAGACCCAGTACTTC. Translating gives CATSRAGTGQETQYF.

This clone has a single count. The chain has TRBV7-2 and TRBJ2-1, with D possibly being TRBD2 (6 bases). The germline CDR1 and CDR2 sequences are SGHTA and FQGNSA. Trimming removed 4 bases from V and 4 bases from J, with 14 bases in between. The CDR3 is made up of 15 amino acids. This CDR3 reads CASSWGAEGYNEQFF. The CDR3 DNA reads TGTGCCAGCAGCTGGGGAGCGGAGGGGTACAATGAGCAGTTCTTC.

Points on this clone: Additional DNA sequences in this sample encode the identical CDR3. This chain uses TRBV29-1 with TRBJ1-5, with D uncertain. This CDR3 region has 13 residues. V lost 4 bases, J lost 0 bases, and 7 bases lay in between. Per the germline V gene, CDR1 is SQVTM and CDR2 is ANQGSEA. CDR3 bases: TGCAGCGTTGCGAGGGATAGCAATCAGCCCCAGCATTTT. This codes for CSVARDSNQPQHF.

The chain is built from TRBV29-1 and TRBJ1-1, with a possible D match to TRBD1 (5 bases). Per germline, CDR1 SQVTM and CDR2 ANQGSEA. V was shortened by 7 bases and J by 1 base, with 10 bases between the two germline ends. This CDR3 has 12 residues. CDR3 loop: CSARDSNTEAFF. CDR3 DNA: TGCAGCGCTAGGGACTCGAACACTGAAGCTTTCTTT.

The gene calls are TRBV7-2 and TRBJ1-2; 9 nucleotides line up with TRBD1. Germline V gives CDR1 SGHTA, CDR2 FQGNSA. The ends lost 5 bases at V and 7 bases at J; junction bases unmatched: 5. The CDR3 totals 13 residues. The DNA of the CDR3 is TGTGCCAGCAGCGGACAGGGGTGGTCTGGCTACACCTTC. As protein: CASSGQGWSGYTF.

This clone has a handful of counts. The rearrangement uses TRBV4-3 and TRBJ2-2; 11 positions match TRBD2. The CDR3 consists of 18 residues. CDR1 and CDR2 (germline): LGHNA, YSLEER. Trimming at V came to 4 bases and at J to 2 bases, leaving 9 bases not matched to a gene. In DNA, the CDR3 is TGCGCCAGCAGCCCCCGGGCTAGCGGGGGGCTCAACACCGGGGAGCTGTTTTTT. Translating it yields CASSPRASGGLNTGELFF.

The chain links TRBV29-1 to TRBJ2-3; no clear D gene. The germline V and J ends were trimmed by 6 bases and 5 bases, with 9 bases remaining between them. Germline V CDR1 and CDR2: SQVTM, ANQGSEA. The CDR3 length is 11 residues. CDR3 DNA: TGCAGCGTGTATAGCTTAGATACGCAGTATTTT. The encoded protein is CSVYSLDTQYF.

In its sample, this clone was seen a few times. This chain links TRBV30 with TRBJ2-7, with TRBD1 identical over 11 bases. CDR1 and CDR2 (germline): GTSNPN, SVGIG (reference sequence). CDR3 length: 13 amino acids. Germline trimming cut 3 bases from V and 6 bases from J; bases unmatched to any gene: 4. The chain's CDR3 is CAWSTGQGGEQYF. As DNA, the CDR3 is TGTGCCTGGAGCACGGGACAGGGGGGCGAGCAGTACTTC.

This chain uses TRBV11-2 with TRBJ2-1, with D unresolved. Germline V gene sequence: CDR1 SGHAT, CDR2 FQNNGV. V lost 0 bases and J 8 bases, leaving 17 bases between the germline ends. This CDR3 has 16 residues. The DNA of the CDR3 is TGTGCCAGCAGCTTAGATCGCCTAAAGGACCCCCATGAGCAGTTCTTC. Translation: CASSLDRLKDPHEQFF.

This clone was found a few times. V is TRBV10-1 and J is TRBJ2-3, with 7 bases that match TRBD1. CDR1 is WNHNN, CDR2 SYGVQD, per germline (reference sequence). Trimming cost V 7 bases and J 4 bases; bases outside gene matches: 2. The CDR3 length is 12 residues. CDR3 in DNA: TGCGCCAGCAAGAGGGGGCCAGATACGCAGTATTTT. Translation: CASKRGPDTQYF.

This rearrangement joins TRBV5-1 to TRBJ2-3; D unclear. There are 13 residues in the CDR3. The V end lost 4 bases, the J end lost 7 bases, and 13 bases lay between the germline ends. CDR1 is SGHRS and CDR2 is YFSETQ in the germline V gene. The CDR3 coding sequence is TGCGCCAGCAGCCCCACAGACACCCATACGCAGTATTTT. Translated: CASSPTDTHTQYF.

V usage is TRBV30 and J usage is TRBJ2-1; D remains unclear. The CDR3 is made up of 15 amino acids. From germline, CDR1 is GTSNPN and CDR2 SVGIG (reference sequence). Trimming took off 0 bases at V and 0 bases at J, with 9 bases between the two ends. CDR3 in amino acids: CAWSVRISSYNEQFF. As DNA, the CDR3 is TGTGCCTGGAGTGTGAGGATAAGCTCCTACAATGAGCAGTTCTTC.

The rearrangement uses TRBV27 and TRBJ2-7; no firm D call. The V gene lost 4 bases and the J gene lost 2 bases, with 15 bases spanning the gap. This CDR3 comprises 15 residues. Germline values: CDR1 MNHEY, CDR2 SMNVEV (reference sequence). CDR3 in amino acids: CASSSSVTTPYEQYF. CDR3 nucleotides: TGTGCCAGCAGTTCGTCAGTAACCACCCCCTACGAGCAGTACTTC.

The chain couples TRBV30 to TRBJ1-2, with a tentative D call TRBD1 (6 bases). The CDR3 length is 14 residues. V was cut by 4 bases and J by 8 bases, with 20 bases left in between. Germline CDR1 is GTSNPN and CDR2 is SVGIG (reference sequence). CDR3 amino acids: CAWKKTGTLWGYTF. The CDR3 coding sequence is TGTGCCTGGAAGAAGACAGGCACCTTATGGGGCTACACCTTC.